Listed below are T cell receptor beta chains from one sample, sequenced in a study of human T cells and chemical hapten exposure. TCRdb analysed the RACE reads with MiXCR anew, one entry per CDR3 protein. This sample has roughly 200,000 distinct CDR3 sequences, with 20% to 25% found just once. The sample was whole blood, taken in connection with sensitization to the hapten diphenylcyclopropenone (DPC). All receptors come from a woman aged 45-60 years with alopecia areata. Some clones in this sample may be carry-over from other donors' samples. Each CDR3 is given with its conserved first and last residue. Each record gives: J gene, clone size, D gene, V gene, CDR3 length, CDR3 DNA, CDR3 protein. The D gene is left open where the match is weak. Size tells how often a clone was seen (once, few, many) or the class of an expanded clone, and some rows leave it out.

TRBJ1-1 once TRBD1 TRBV12-3/TRBV12-4 14 TGTGCCAGCAGTGCGACAGGGGTGAACACTGAAGCTTTCTTT CASSATGVNTEAFF
TRBJ1-2 NA NA TRBV29-1 13 TGCAGCGTTGGATCCCTGGGCAGCTATGGCTACACCTTC CSVGSLGSYGYTF
TRBJ1-1 many NA TRBV4-1 12 TGCGCCAGCAGCCCACGAGGACAAGAAGCTTTCTTT CASSPRGQEAFF
TRBJ2-2 NA NA TRBV9 15 TGTGCCAGCAGCGTCCACTCGACTATCACCGGGGAGCTGTTTTTT CASSVHSTITGELFF
TRBJ2-1 NA TRBD2 TRBV7-9 15 TGTGCCAGCAGCGCCCTGCGACTAGCTGGGAATGAGCAGTTCTTC CASSALRLAGNEQFF
TRBJ2-7 many TRBD1 TRBV6-5 13 TGTGCCAGCAGTATACAGGGGGCGGACGAGCAGTACTTC CASSIQGADEQYF
TRBJ2-1 NA NA TRBV29-1 12 TGCAGCGGAATACTGGGGCGGAATGAGCAGTTCTTC CSGILGRNEQFF
TRBJ1-5 few NA TRBV29-1 11 TGCAGCGTGGGGGGCAGTCAGCCCCAGCATTTT CSVGGSQPQHF
TRBJ2-3 NA NA TRBV6-6 13 TGTGCCAGCACCTACGGGACCTGGGATACGCAGTATTTT CASTYGTWDTQYF
TRBJ2-2 few NA TRBV2 13 TGTGCCAGCAGGCCAACGGCCACCGGGGAGCTGTTTTTT CASRPTATGELFF
TRBJ1-6 NA TRBD1 TRBV12-3/TRBV12-4 15 TGTGCCAGCAGTTTGGGAGGGGGCCGAAATTCACCCCTCCACTTT CASSLGGGRNSPLHF
TRBJ2-1 NA NA TRBV5-1 14 TGCGCCAGCAAGGTGGGAGGACGGGACAATGAGCAGTTCTTC CASKVGGRDNEQFF
TRBJ1-5 few NA TRBV7-9 14 TGTGCCAGCAGCTTAGACTCCGACACGCAGCCCCAGCATTTT CASSLDSDTQPQHF
TRBJ2-1 NA NA TRBV6-2/TRBV6-3 14 TGTGCCAGCAGTTACGGGGGGCTAAGGAATGAGCAGTTCTTC CASSYGGLRNEQFF
TRBJ1-2 few NA TRBV7-9 14 TGTGCCAGCAGCTCAAGAACGGACAGCTATGGCTACACCTTC CASSSRTDSYGYTF
TRBJ1-1 few TRBD1 TRBV6-6 14 TGTGCCAGCAGTTACGGACAGGAGTACACTGAAGCTTTCTTT CASSYGQEYTEAFF
TRBJ2-2 few NA TRBV6-5 11 TGTGCCACCTCTAGAGCCGGGGAGCTGTTTTTT CATSRAGELFF
TRBJ1-2 NA NA TRBV12-3/TRBV12-4 14 TGTGCCAGCAGTCCCCAATCAGGGCTGAGCCGCTACACCTTC CASSPQSGLSRYTF
TRBJ2-5 NA NA TRBV20-1 14 TGCAGTGCTAGCAGTCTCGGCAGCGAAGAGACCCAGTACTTC CSASSLGSEETQYF
TRBJ2-2 few NA TRBV9 15 TGTGCCAGCAGCGCGTTGGCCGAAGATACCGGGGAGCTGTTTTTT CASSALAEDTGELFF
TRBJ1-6 NA NA TRBV7-2 15 TGTGCCAGCAGCTTTATGGGGGCGAATAATTCACCCCTCCACTTT CASSFMGANNSPLHF
TRBJ2-1 many NA TRBV7-2 14 TGTGCCAGCAGCCCCCGGACTAAGTACAATGAGCAGTTCTTC CASSPRTKYNEQFF
TRBJ2-1 few NA TRBV6-2/TRBV6-3 13 TGTGCCAGCAGCACTACTAGTTACAATGAGCAGTTCTTC CASSTTSYNEQFF
TRBJ2-2 few NA TRBV2 14 TGTGCCAGCAGTGAGACAGTGAGAACCGGGGAGCTGTTTTTT CASSETVRTGELFF
TRBJ2-5 NA NA TRBV7-2 14 TGTGCCAGCAGCCCCGTTTCAGGAGTCGAGACCCAGTACTTC CASSPVSGVETQYF
TRBJ2-2 few TRBD2 TRBV6-2/TRBV6-3 15 TGTGCCAGCAGTGAGGGACTAGCGGGCCCCGGGGAGCTGTTTTTT CASSEGLAGPGELFF
TRBJ2-7 NA TRBD2 TRBV10-3 15 TGTGCCATCACACCCGGACTAGCGGGAAGCTACGAGCAGTACTTC CAITPGLAGSYEQYF
TRBJ1-1 NA NA TRBV5-1 14 TGCGCCAGCAGCTTGGACGGAGGGGGAGGTGAAGCTTTCTTT CASSLDGGGGEAFF
TRBJ2-1 NA TRBD2 TRBV9 16 TGTGCCAGCAGCGTAGGGGCTGGGACTAGCGGCAAAGAGCAGTTCTTC CASSVGAGTSGKEQFF
TRBJ1-1 NA NA TRBV20-1 12 TGCAGTGCTAGCCTACAAGGGGCTGAAGCTTTCTTT CSASLQGAEAFF
TRBJ2-1 few TRBD2 TRBV7-8 15 TGTGCCAGCAGCGTGACTAGCGGGAGGGGTAGTGAGCAGTTCTTC CASSVTSGRGSEQFF
TRBJ2-5 NA TRBD2 TRBV3-1 16 TGTGCCAGCAGCCGAAGAAGCGGGAGGGCCATGGAGACCCAGTACTTC CASSRRSGRAMETQYF
TRBJ2-5 once TRBD2 TRBV7-8 20 TGTGCCAGCAGCTTATCACGCTTTATGGGACTAGCAGACCTGGAGGAGACCCAGTACTTC CASSLSRFMGLADLEETQYF
TRBJ2-7 NA TRBD2 TRBV20-1 17 TGCAGTGCTAGAGTGGGACTAGCGGGCACTCCATTCTACGAGCAGTACTTC CSARVGLAGTPFYEQYF
TRBJ2-1 few NA TRBV20-1 15 TGCAGTGTTCCGGCGGGCCAAACCCCCTACAATGAGCAGTTCTTC CSVPAGQTPYNEQFF
TRBJ1-1 NA NA TRBV3-1 15 TGTGCCAGCAGCCAAGTTACCAGGGAGAACACTGAAGCTTTCTTT CASSQVTRENTEAFF
TRBJ1-4 few TRBD1 TRBV18 14 TGTGCCAGCTCACCGGGACAGAGAAATGAAAAACTGTTTTTT CASSPGQRNEKLFF
TRBJ2-1 NA NA TRBV29-1 14 TGCAGCGTTGATGCAGGGAAGATCCACAATGAGCAGTTCTTC CSVDAGKIHNEQFF
TRBJ2-5 NA NA TRBV12-3/TRBV12-4 18 TGTGCCAGCAGTTTTGGTGGGGGAGCACGGACGTACCAAGAGACCCAGTACTTC CASSFGGGARTYQETQYF
TRBJ1-3 NA NA TRBV7-9 15 TGTGCCAGCAGTCGCTCAGGGGTCTCTGGAAACACCATATATTTT CASSRSGVSGNTIYF
TRBJ1-5 NA TRBD1 TRBV15 17 TGTGCCACCAGCAGAGGAAGGGGACAGGTGCTACCTCAGCCCCAGCATTTT CATSRGRGQVLPQPQHF
TRBJ2-1 NA TRBD1 TRBV20-1 17 TGCAGTGCTAGAGGAACTTACAGGGGGCGCAGGGTCAATGAGCAGTTCTTC CSARGTYRGRRVNEQFF
TRBJ1-1 NA NA TRBV29-1 11 TGCAGCGTTGAGGGGGTCCCCGTTACTTTCTTC CSVEGVPVTFF
TRBJ2-7 few NA TRBV20-1 13 TGCAGTGCTAGTAGCCAGATATACTACGAGCAGTACTTC CSASSQIYYEQYF
TRBJ2-3 few TRBD2 TRBV29-1 14 TGCAGCGTTGAGTCACTAGCGGGAGTGGGTACGCAGTATTTT CSVESLAGVGTQYF
TRBJ2-1 NA TRBD2 TRBV12-3/TRBV12-4 14 TGTGCCAGCAGTTTGGGAGGGCGCCACAATGAGCAGTTCTTC CASSLGGRHNEQFF
TRBJ2-1 many NA TRBV5-5 14 TGTGCCAGCAGCTTACGGCACGGGGGTGGTGAGCAGTTCTTC CASSLRHGGGEQFF
TRBJ1-1 few NA TRBV29-1 14 TGCAGCGTGGAAAAGGAAAATCGGAACACTGAAGCTTTCTTT CSVEKENRNTEAFF
TRBJ2-1 NA NA TRBV5-1 13 TGCGCCAGCAGCTGGGAGGCGTACAATGAGCAGTTCTTC CASSWEAYNEQFF
TRBJ1-1 few NA TRBV20-1 14 TGCAGTGCCAGACAGACAGGCCGGGTTCCTGAAGCTTTCTTT CSARQTGRVPEAFF
TRBJ1-2 few TRBD1 TRBV20-1 13 TGCAGTGCTAGAGCAGACAGGGGCTATGGCTACACCTTC CSARADRGYGYTF
TRBJ2-3 few NA TRBV5-1 13 TGCGCCAGCAGCTTGACTCAAGCAGATACGCAGTATTTT CASSLTQADTQYF
TRBJ2-7 few NA TRBV7-2 15 TGTGCCAGCAGCCCCCTTGTGGCAGGGCCCTACGAGCAGTACTTC CASSPLVAGPYEQYF